This T cell receptor beta chain was recovered during a study of CD4 T cells in relation to SARS-CoV-2 and coronaviruses (dated by TCRdb to 2020 to 2022). About the investigation overall: Across all 12 patients in the full convalescent cohort, ages ranged from roughly 20 to 80 years, with a median of 38. Patient-derived lymphoblastoid cell lines were used to map the HLA restriction of shared crossreactive spike epitopes. Samples from a few pre-COVID donors and the naive versus memory experiments were sequenced with the Adaptive Biotechnologies TCR-sequencing kit; other data were Illumina-based. Of the roughly 12 convalescent patients, 8 were male and 4 were female, and two of the subjects were Hispanic. A different, Illumina-based TCR-beta assay was used to sequence expansion assays from other donors in the study. At the level of individual TCR clonotypes, the study evaluated whether memory CD4+ T cells crossreact between the spike proteins of SARS-CoV-2 and those of common cold coronaviruses. Beyond this particular receptor, the publication reports: Crossreactivity analysis was centred on spike protein, so crossreactivity against other viral proteins was not assessed. The study was limited by small numbers of patients and tested TCRs. Compared with monoreactive clones, crossreactive clones had significantly weaker SARS-CoV-2-driven expansion, a result consistent with antigenic imprinting. Memory CD4+ clonotypes crossrecognizing SARS-CoV-2 and at least one common cold coronavirus spike were found in roughly 59% of donors. Sequencing naive versus memory cells indicated that the assay picks up memory recall responses, not primary responses primed during culture. Because no donor provided both pre-pandemic and post-infection samples, tracing the source of pre-existing responses was limited.

The germline V gene (reference sequence) supplies CDR1 DFQATT and CDR2 SNEGSKA. From cysteine to phenylalanine, the CDR3 is 11 amino acids long. Only CDR3 DNA is held: 33 bases, read in frame from base 1. V and J are truncated by 7 bases and 7 bases respectively, leaving an intervening sequence of 14 bases. Concerning this clone itself: Its antigen has not been determined. Per-base quality was not reported, and no clone a single base away is much larger than it.

DNA from uncultured naive and memory CD4+ T cells underwent immunoSEQ TCR-beta sequencing at deep resolution. As for the authors' bioinformatics: Preprocessing removed nonproductive sequences and CDR3s not starting with C, not ending with F or W, or shorter than 7 amino acids. Cultured and uncultured naive and memory CD4+ repertoires were searched for previously identified spike- and CEF-reactive CDR3s. CDR3 homology was measured as pairwise Levenshtein distance, computed with the stringdist R package after trimming three terminal residues from each end. This immuneACCESS table, as held by TCRdb, lists in-frame sequences with V and J called but not all clones. Of the missing ones, under half trace to an unresolved V gene in checked studies; the others have no known cause. V, J and clone size are taken as reported in that table, and D and trimming were inferred from the DNA itself. The sample table holds 50,000 to 65,000 clones, of which about 92% were seen once. Of the sample, about 0.36% falls within the top ten clones.

Naive and memory CD4+ T cells were separated from cryopreserved PBMCs by CD4 enrichment followed by EasySep naive CD4+ T cell enrichment. PBMCs were isolated from leukapheresis product or whole blood by Ficoll-Paque PLUS gradient centrifugation. PBMCs were either cryopreserved at -140 degrees C or used fresh in the expansion assay. The QIAamp Micro DNA Kit was used to extract genomic DNA from the CD4+ T cells. This sequence was found in an adult with COVID-19. The chain employs TRBV20-1 and TRBJ2-7, and TRBD2 may be the D gene, going by 6 matching bases. Specimen: naive CD4+ T cells from PBMCs. The cell subset or site label, as the study defines it: naive CD4+ T cells isolated by negative enrichment. The DNA reads TGCAGTGTACGGAACCGGGGGGAGCAGTACTTC. This translates into CSVRNRGEQYF.